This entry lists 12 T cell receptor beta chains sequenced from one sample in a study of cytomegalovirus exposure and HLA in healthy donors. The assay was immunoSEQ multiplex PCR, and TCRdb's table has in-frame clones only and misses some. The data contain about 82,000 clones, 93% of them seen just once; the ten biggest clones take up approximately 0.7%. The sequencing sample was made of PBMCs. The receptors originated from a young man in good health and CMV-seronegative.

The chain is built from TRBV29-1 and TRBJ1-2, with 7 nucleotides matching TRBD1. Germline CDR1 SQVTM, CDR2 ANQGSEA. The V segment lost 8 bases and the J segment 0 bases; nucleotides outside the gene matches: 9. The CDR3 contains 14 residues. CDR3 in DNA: TGCAGCTCCCTCCGGACAGGTTCTAACTATGGCTACACCTTC. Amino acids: CSSLRTGSNYGYTF.

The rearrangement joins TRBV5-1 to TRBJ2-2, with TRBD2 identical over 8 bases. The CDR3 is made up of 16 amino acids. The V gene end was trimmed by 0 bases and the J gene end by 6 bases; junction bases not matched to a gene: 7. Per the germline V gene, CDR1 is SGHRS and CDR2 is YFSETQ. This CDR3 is CASSLDGGANAGELFF. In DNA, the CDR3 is TGCGCCAGCAGCTTGGACGGGGGGGCCAACGCCGGGGAGCTGTTTTTT.

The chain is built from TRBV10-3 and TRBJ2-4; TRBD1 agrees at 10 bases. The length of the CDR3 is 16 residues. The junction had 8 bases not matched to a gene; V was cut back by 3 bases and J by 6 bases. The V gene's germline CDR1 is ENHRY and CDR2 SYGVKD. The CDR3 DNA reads TGTGCCATCAGTGAACCGGACAGGGGGATTGGAAACATTCAGTACTTC. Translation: CAISEPDRGIGNIQYF.

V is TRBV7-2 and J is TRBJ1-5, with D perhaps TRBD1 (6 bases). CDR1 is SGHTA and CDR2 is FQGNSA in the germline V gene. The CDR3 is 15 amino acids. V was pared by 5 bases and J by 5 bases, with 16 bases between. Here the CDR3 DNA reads TGTGCCAGCAGCCCCACAGGGCGGCGAGATCAGCCCCAGCATTTT. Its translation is CASSPTGRRDQPQHF.

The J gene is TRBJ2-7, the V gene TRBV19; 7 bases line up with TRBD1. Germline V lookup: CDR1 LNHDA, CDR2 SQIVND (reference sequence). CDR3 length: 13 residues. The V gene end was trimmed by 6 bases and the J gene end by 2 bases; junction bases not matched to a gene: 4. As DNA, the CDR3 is TGTGCCAGTAGCCCGGGACAGACCTACGAGCAGTACTTC. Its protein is CASSPGQTYEQYF.

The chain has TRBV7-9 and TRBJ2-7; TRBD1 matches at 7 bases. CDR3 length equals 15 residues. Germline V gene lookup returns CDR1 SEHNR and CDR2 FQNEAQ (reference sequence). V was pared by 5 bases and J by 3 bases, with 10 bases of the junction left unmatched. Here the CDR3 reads CASSSTDRTYYEQYF. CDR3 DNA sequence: TGTGCCAGCAGCAGTACGGACAGGACGTACTACGAGCAGTACTTC.

DNA of the CDR3: TGCGCCAGCAGCTCGATCACCGGACAGGGTGGGGAAGCTTTCTTT. Its protein product is CASSSITGQGGEAFF. This chain connects TRBV5-1 to TRBJ1-1, with 8 bases fitting TRBD1. The CDR3 totals 15 residues. CDR1 and CDR2 from the germline V gene are SGHRS and YFSETQ. The V and J ends lost 3 bases and 8 bases, in that order; junction bases with no gene match: 12.

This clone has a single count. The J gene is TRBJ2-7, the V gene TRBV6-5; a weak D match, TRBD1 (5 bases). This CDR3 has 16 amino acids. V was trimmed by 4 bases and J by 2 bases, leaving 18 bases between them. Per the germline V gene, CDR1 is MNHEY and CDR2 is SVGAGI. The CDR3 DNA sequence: TGTGCCAGCAGTTCGTACGAGGCGCAGGGTGCCTACGAGCAGTACTTC. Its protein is CASSSYEAQGAYEQYF.

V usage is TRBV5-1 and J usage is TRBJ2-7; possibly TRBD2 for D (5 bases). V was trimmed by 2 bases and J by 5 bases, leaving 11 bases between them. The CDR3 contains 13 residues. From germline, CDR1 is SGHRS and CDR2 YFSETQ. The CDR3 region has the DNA TGCGCCAGCAGCTTCGGACTGAGGGACGAGCAGTACTTC. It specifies CASSFGLRDEQYF.

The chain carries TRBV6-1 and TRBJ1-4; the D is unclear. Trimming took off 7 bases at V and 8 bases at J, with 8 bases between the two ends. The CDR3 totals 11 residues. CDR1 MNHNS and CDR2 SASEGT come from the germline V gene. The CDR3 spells CASNLREKLFF. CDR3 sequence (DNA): TGTGCCAGCAACCTGAGGGAAAAACTGTTTTTT.

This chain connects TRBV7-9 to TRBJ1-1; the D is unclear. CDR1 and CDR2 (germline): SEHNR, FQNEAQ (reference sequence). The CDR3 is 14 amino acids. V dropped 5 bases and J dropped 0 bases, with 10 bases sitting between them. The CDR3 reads CASSTNIMNTEAFF. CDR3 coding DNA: TGTGCCAGCAGCACTAACATTATGAACACTGAAGCTTTCTTT.

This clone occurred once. CDR3 nucleotide sequence: TGTGCCATCAGCGGGCTGGGACAGGGTCTTTATGAGCAGTTCTTC. This translates into CAISGLGQGLYEQFF. This chain joins TRBV10-3 and TRBJ2-1, with 9 bases that match TRBD1. There are 15 residues in the CDR3. CDR1 is ENHRY, CDR2 SYGVKD, per germline. V was pared by 6 bases and J by 8 bases, with 11 bases of the junction left unmatched.